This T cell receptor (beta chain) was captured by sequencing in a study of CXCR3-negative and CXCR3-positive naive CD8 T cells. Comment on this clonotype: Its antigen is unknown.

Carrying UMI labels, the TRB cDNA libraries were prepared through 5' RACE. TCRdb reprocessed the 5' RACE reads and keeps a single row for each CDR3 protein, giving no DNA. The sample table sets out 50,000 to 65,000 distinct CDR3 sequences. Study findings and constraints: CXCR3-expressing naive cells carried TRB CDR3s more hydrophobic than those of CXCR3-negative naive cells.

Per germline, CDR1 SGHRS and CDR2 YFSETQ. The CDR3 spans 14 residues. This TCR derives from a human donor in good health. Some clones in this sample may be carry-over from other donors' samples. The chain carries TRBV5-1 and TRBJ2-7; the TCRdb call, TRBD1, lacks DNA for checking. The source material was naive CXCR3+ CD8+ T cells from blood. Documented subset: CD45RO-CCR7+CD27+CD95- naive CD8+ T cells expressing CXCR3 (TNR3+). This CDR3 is CASSFEGAPGEQYF.